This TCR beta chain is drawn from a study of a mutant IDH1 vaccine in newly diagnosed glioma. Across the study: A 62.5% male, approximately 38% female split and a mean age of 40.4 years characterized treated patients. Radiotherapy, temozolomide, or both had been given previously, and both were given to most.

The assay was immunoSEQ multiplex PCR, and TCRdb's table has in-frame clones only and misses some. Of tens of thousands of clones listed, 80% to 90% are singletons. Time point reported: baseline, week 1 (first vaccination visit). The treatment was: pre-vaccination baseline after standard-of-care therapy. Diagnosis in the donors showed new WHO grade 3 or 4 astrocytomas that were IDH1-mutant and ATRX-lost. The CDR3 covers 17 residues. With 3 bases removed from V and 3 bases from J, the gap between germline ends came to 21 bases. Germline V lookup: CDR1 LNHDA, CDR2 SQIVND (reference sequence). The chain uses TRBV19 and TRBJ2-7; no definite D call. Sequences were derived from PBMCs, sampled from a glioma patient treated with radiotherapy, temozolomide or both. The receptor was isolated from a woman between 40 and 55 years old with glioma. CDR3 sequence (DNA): TGTGCCAGTAGTATGGTGGGTGGGTCGGCTCTGGGCTACGAGCAGTACTTC. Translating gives CASSMVGGSALGYEQYF. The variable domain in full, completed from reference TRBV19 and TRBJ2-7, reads DGGITQSPKYLFRKEGQNVTLSCEQNLNHDAMYWYRQDPGQGLRLIYYSQIVNDFQKGDIAEGYSVSREKKESFPLTVTSAQKNPTAFYLCASSMVGGSALGYEQYFGPGTRLTVT.